The TCR beta chain described here comes from a study of blood T cell repertoires in COVID-19. Repertoires were generated with immunoSEQ multiplex PCR, while TCRdb's copy carries only in-frame clones and drops some. The sample has roughly 13,000 clones; around nine tenths are singletons. V lost 6 bases and J 6 bases, leaving 33 bases between the germline ends. The germline V gene encodes CDR1 SGHDN and CDR2 FVKESK. This CDR3 is 19 amino acids long. Sequencing was done on a sample of peripheral blood. This sequence originates from a human donor with active COVID-19. The donor label of this sample is uncertain. The chain links TRBV14 to TRBJ2-7, with D possibly matching TRBD2 (9 bases). CDR3 in amino acids: CASSQLRGQGVSGSREQYF. DNA of the CDR3: TGTGCCAGCAGTCAACTCCGAGGACAGGGTGTTAGCGGGAGTCGCGAGCAGTACTTC.